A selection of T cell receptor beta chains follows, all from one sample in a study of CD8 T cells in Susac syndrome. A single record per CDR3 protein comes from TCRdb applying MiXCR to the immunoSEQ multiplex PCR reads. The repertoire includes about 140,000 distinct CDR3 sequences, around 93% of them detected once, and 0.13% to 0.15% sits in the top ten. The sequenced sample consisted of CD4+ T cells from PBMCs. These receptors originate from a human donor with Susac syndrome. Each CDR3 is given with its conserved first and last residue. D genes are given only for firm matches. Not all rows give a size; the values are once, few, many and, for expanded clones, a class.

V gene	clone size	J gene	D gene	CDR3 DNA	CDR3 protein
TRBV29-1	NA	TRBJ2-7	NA	TGCAGCGTTGCGATCCGGCAGGGACCCTACGAGCAGTACTTC	CSVAIRQGPYEQYF
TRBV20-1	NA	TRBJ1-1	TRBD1	TGCAGTGCTTGCGACAGGGTTTCGGGTGAAGCTTTCTTT	CSACDRVSGEAFF
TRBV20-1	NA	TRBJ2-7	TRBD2	TGCAGTGCTCGCCGACTAGCGGAAACGACCTACGAGCAGTACTTC	CSARRLAETTYEQYF
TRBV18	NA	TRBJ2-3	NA	TGTGCCAGCTCACCAGGACAAGGCTTTAGCACAGATACGCAGTATTTT	CASSPGQGFSTDTQYF
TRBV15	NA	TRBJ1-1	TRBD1	TGTGCCACCAGCAGTCACGGACAGGGACGAGCTTTCTTT	CATSSHGQGRAFF
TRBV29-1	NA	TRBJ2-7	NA	TGCAGCGTTGTTACAGGGTCGGCGAGGGGTTTTTACGAGCAGTACTTC	CSVVTGSARGFYEQYF
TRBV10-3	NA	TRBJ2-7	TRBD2	TGTGCCATCGCTCGGTCTAGCGGGATGGTGGGGGAGCAGTACTTC	CAIARSSGMVGEQYF
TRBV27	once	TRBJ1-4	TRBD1	TGTGCCAGCAGTTTATCCCCGGACAGGGAGGGTGAAAAACTGTTTTTT	CASSLSPDREGEKLFF
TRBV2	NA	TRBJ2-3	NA	TGTGCCAGCACTCTGGCTAGTCGTGTGCAGTATTTT	CASTLASRVQYF
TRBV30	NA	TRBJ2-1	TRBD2	TGTGCCGGTCTTAGCGGGGGGAAGTACAATGAGCAGTTCTTC	CAGLSGGKYNEQFF
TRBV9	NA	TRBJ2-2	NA	TGTGCCAGCAGCGTTAGACTGCTCCCCGGGGAGCTGTTTTTT	CASSVRLLPGELFF
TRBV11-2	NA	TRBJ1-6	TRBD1	TGTGCCAGCAGCCTCAACCCCTGGACAGGGACGTCACCCCTCCACTTT	CASSLNPWTGTSPLHF
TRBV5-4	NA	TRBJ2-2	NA	TGTGCCAGCAGCTCCCCCACGCGAATGGACGGGGAGCTGTTTTTT	CASSSPTRMDGELFF
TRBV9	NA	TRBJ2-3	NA	TGTGCCAGCAGCGAGGGGGAGAGCACAGATACGCAGTATTTT	CASSEGESTDTQYF
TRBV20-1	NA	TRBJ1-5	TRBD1	TGCAGTGCTAGCCCCGGGACAGGGGTTCAGCCCCAGCATTTT	CSASPGTGVQPQHF
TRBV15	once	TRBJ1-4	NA	TGTGCCACCAGCAGAGATAAAGGAGGAGAAAAACTGTTTTTT	CATSRDKGGEKLFF
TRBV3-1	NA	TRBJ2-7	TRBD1	TGTGCCAGCAGCACGGGACAGGGCGGCTACGAGCAGTACTTC	CASSTGQGGYEQYF
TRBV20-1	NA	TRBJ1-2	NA	TGCAGTGCTCACGAACTGGGGGGCTACACCTTC	CSAHELGGYTF
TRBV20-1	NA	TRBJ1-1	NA	TGCAGTGCCCCCCCGGGGACCACTGAAGCTTTCTTT	CSAPPGTTEAFF
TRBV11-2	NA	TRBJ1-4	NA	TGTGCCAGCAGCTTAGGCCCTCGGGAAAAACTGTTTTTT	CASSLGPREKLFF
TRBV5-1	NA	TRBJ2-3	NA	TGCGCCAGCAGCTTGCAAAGGGTTATAACAGATACGCAGTATTTT	CASSLQRVITDTQYF
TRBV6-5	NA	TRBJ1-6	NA	TGTGCCAGCAGTTACGAGACCGAGAGCTCCTATAATTCACCCCTCCACTTT	CASSYETESSYNSPLHF
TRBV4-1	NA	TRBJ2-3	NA	TGCGCCAGCAGCCATCAGCCACCAGATACGCAGTATTTT	CASSHQPPDTQYF
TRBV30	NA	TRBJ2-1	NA	TGTGCCTGGAGCGGAGACGGAAACAATGAGCAGTTCTTC	CAWSGDGNNEQFF
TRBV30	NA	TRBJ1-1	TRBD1	TGTGCCTGGGGCAGGACAGGGAACACTGAAGCTTTCTTT	CAWGRTGNTEAFF
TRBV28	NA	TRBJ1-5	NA	TGTGCCAGCAGTTTGGGGGGGAGGCAGCCCCAGCATTTT	CASSLGGRQPQHF
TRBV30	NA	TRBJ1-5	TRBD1	TGTGCCTGGAGCGTTAGACAGGGGGCCGGCAATCAGCCCCAGCATTTT	CAWSVRQGAGNQPQHF
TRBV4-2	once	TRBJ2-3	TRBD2	TGTGCCAGCAGCCAAGACGACTCCACTAGCGGGAGTATCTATACGCAGTATTTT	CASSQDDSTSGSIYTQYF
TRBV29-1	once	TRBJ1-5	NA	TGCAGCGCGGGTCAGACTGTCAATCAGCCCCAGCATTTT	CSAGQTVNQPQHF
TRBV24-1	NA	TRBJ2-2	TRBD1	TGTGCCGCAGCAGGGGGCGCGAACACCGGGGAGCTGTTTTTT	CAAAGGANTGELFF
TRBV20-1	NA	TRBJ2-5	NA	TGCAGTGCTAGGCCTGGGCAGGCGCTGAAGACCCAGTACTTC	CSARPGQALKTQYF
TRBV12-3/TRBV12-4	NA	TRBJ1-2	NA	TGTGCCAGTAGTTTAGATTATGGCTACACCTTC	CASSLDYGYTF
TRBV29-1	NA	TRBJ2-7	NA	TGCAGCGTTGAAGTGGACACCTACGAGCAGTACTTC	CSVEVDTYEQYF
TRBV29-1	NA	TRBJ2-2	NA	TGCAGCGTTGTTCGGCAGGGAGCCGGGGAGCTGTTTTTT	CSVVRQGAGELFF
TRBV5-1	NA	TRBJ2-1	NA	TGCGCCAGCAGCTTGTGGGCTAGCTCCTCCTACAATGAGCAGTTCTTC	CASSLWASSSYNEQFF
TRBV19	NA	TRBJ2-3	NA	TGTGCCAGTAGTATAGACCAACCCCGAGGAGTCACGCAGTATTTT	CASSIDQPRGVTQYF
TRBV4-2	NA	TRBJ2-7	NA	TGTGCCAGCAGCCAACCCCTGGCAGATAGCGCTGAGCAGTACTTC	CASSQPLADSAEQYF
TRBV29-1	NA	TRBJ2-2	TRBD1	TGCAGCGTACGGACAGGTGGGAACACCGGGGAGCTGTTTTTT	CSVRTGGNTGELFF
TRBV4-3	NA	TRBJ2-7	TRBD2	TGCGCCAGCAGCCAAGGCTGGGGGACTAGCGGGTACTACGAGCAGTACTTC	CASSQGWGTSGYYEQYF
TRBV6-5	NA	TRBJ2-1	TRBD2	TGTGCCAGCAGCTCCTGGCGGGAGGGCTACAATGAGCAGTTCTTC	CASSSWREGYNEQFF
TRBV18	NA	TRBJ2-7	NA	TGTGCCAGCTCTGAGGGACTGTCCGACGAGCAGTACTTC	CASSEGLSDEQYF
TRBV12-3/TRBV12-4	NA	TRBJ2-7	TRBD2	TGTGCCAGCAGTCTCAGCGGGGGGGCTTCCGAGCAGTACTTC	CASSLSGGASEQYF
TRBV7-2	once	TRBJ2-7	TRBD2	TGTGCCAGCAGCTTAAGAGCGGGGAGGGACCTCTCCTACGAGCAGTACTTC	CASSLRAGRDLSYEQYF
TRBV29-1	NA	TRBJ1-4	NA	TGCAGCGTTGAAGTGTCAGCTGAAAAACTGTTTTTT	CSVEVSAEKLFF
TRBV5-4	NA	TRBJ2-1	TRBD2	TGTGCCAGCAGCTTCGCTAGCGGGAGGATAAATGAGCAGTTCTTC	CASSFASGRINEQFF
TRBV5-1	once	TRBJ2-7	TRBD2	TGCGCCAGCAGCTCTAGCGGGTTATACGAGCAGTACTTC	CASSSSGLYEQYF
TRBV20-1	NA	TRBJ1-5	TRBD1	TGCAGTGCTAGATCCGGGACAGACAACAATCAGCCCCAGCATTTT	CSARSGTDNNQPQHF
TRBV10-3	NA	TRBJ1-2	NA	TGTGCCATCAGTGAGTCCGGGGTCCTTCAAGCTAACTATGGCTACACCTTC	CAISESGVLQANYGYTF
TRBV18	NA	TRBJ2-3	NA	TGTGCCAGCTCATTGGACGACACAGATACGCAGTATTTT	CASSLDDTDTQYF
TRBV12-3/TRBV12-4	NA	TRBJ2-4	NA	TGTGCCAGCAGTTTTTTGGGGGCCGGAGCCAAAAACATTCAGTACTTC	CASSFLGAGAKNIQYF
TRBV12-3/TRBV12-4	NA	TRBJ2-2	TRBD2	TGTGCCAGCAGGGCGACTAGCAAGCACACCGGGGAGCTGTTTTTT	CASRATSKHTGELFF
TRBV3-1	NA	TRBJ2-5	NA	TGTGCCAGCAGACCCAACTTTTTAAAGAGGGGCGGAGAGACCCAGTACTTC	CASRPNFLKRGGETQYF
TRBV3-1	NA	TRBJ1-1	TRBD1	TGTGCCAGCAGCCATCTCGGTAGGGGGCGCAACTCTGAAGCTTTCTTT	CASSHLGRGRNSEAFF